Listed here are 17 T cell receptor beta chains from one sample, sequenced in a study of tumor and adjacent non-tumor tissue in lung cancer. No cell sorting was done before RNA was extracted from the tissue. The library came from three nested PCR rounds adapted from ARM-PCR protocols. TCRdb analysed the multiplex PCR reads with MiXCR anew, one entry per CDR3 protein. The table has 65,000 to 90,000 distinct CDR3 sequences, roughly 80% seen once. The sample was lung tumor tissue. The receptors were sampled from a woman in her fifties or sixties with non-small cell lung cancer.

The chain combines TRBV12-3 or TRBV12-4 with TRBJ1-5; D is ambiguous. This CDR3 has 14 residues. Trimming shortened V by 6 bases and J by 9 bases, and 18 bases separated the two germline ends. The DNA for the CDR3 is TGTGCCAGCAGCCTTGATGGGGTAGATAGGCCCCAGCATTTT. It translates to CASSLDGVDRPQHF.

Comments on this clonotype: At one boundary the junction diverges from the germline segment, which might be a read error. The genes are TRBV11-2 and TRBJ2-7; unclear D gene. CDR1 SGHAT and CDR2 FQNNGV come from the germline V gene. The CDR3 is 15 amino acids. CDR3 amino acids: CASNLSPSPSYEQYF. The CDR3 DNA follows: TGTGCCAGCAACTTATCCCCGAGTCCCTCATACGAGCAGTACTTC.

Notes on this clonotype: A read error may account for a junction end that differs from germline. The V gene is TRBV20-1, the J gene TRBJ2-3; perhaps TRBD2 as D (6 bases). CDR3 length: 16 amino acids. CDR1 DFQATT and CDR2 SNEGSKA come from the germline V gene (reference sequence). The CDR3 region is CSASPISGRSTDTHYF. The CDR3 DNA sequence: TGCAGTGCTAGCCCAATTAGTGGGAGGAGCACAGATACGCACTATTTT.

Points on this clonotype: Lacking the conserved final phenylalanine or tryptophan, this CDR3 likely reflects a read error. The chain employs TRBV20-1 and TRBJ1-5, with D hard to call. CDR1 is DFQATT, CDR2 SNEGSKA, per germline (reference sequence). The CDR3 has 16 residues. CDR3 protein: CSASPITDYSNQLQHV. The CDR3 region has the DNA TGCAGTGCTAGTCCCATAACAGATTATAGCAATCAGCTCCAGCATGTT.

Worth noting for this clonotype: Given the absence of the conserved phenylalanine or tryptophan at the CDR3 end, a read error is likely. This chain joins TRBV20-1 and TRBJ2-7; 11 bases line up with TRBD2. V gave up 3 bases and J gave up 3 bases; unmatched junction bases: 10. The CDR3 is made up of 16 amino acids. In germline, CDR1 is DFQATT, CDR2 SNEGSKA (reference sequence). The CDR3: CSASPSGRTSGYEQYY. The CDR3 region has the DNA TGCAGTGCTAGTCCTAGCGGGAGGACCTCGGGCTACGAGCAGTACTAC.

The rearrangement joins TRBV11-2 to TRBJ2-7; unclear D gene. V lost 1 base and J lost 13, with 20 bases in between. The CDR3 length is 14 residues. Germline V lookup: CDR1 SGHAT, CDR2 FQNNGV. CDR3 protein: CASSLASVMYVQYF. Written as DNA, the CDR3 is TGTGCCAGCAGCTTAGCGAGCGTGATGTACGTGCAATACTTC.

This clonotype was counted a single time. The gene calls are TRBV6-5 and TRBJ1-4; the D gene is possibly TRBD1 (5 bases). Germline assignment: CDR1 MNHEY and CDR2 SVGAGI. The ends were cut back, 9 bases at V and 8 bases at J, with 10 bases in the middle. The CDR3 extends over 11 amino acids. The DNA for the CDR3 is TGTGCCAGGAATCGGGGGGAAAAACTGTTTTTT. Translated: CARNRGEKLFF.

Concerning this clonotype itself: A read error may produce the germline difference seen at one junction end. The rearrangement joins TRBV5-6 to TRBJ2-2; D call uncertain. The V gene's germline CDR1 is SGHDT and CDR2 YYEEEE. The CDR3 spans 14 residues. The CDR3 reads CASSLVGNIGELFF. The CDR3 DNA sequence: TGTGCCAGCAGTTTGGTAGGGAACATCGGGGAGCTGTTTTTT.

This clonotype showed up just a few times. Since no conserved phenylalanine or tryptophan closes the CDR3, a read error is the likely cause. The rearrangement uses TRBV6-2 or TRBV6-3 and TRBJ2-7; unclear D gene. Germline CDR1 MNHEY, CDR2 SVGEGT. Trimming removed 1 base from V and 2 bases from J, with 6 bases in between. This CDR3 region has 13 residues. CDR3 in amino acids: CASSYLDAYEQYL. In DNA form, the CDR3 reads TGTGCCAGCAGTTACTTGGATGCCTACGAGCAGTACTTA.

This chain uses TRBV6-1 with TRBJ2-7, with D possibly TRBD1 on 5 matching bases. The CDR3 consists of 13 residues. The germline V and J ends were trimmed by 11 bases and 1 base, with 15 bases remaining between them. Germline CDR1 and CDR2: MNHNS and SASEGT. The CDR3 DNA reads as TGTGCCGCTTCCAGGGTCACGTCCTACGAGCAGTACTTC. Protein: CAASRVTSYEQYF.

This clonotype showed up just a few times. The chain employs TRBV11-1 and TRBJ2-1; 8 bases are shared with TRBD1. Germline V gives CDR1 SGHAT, CDR2 FQDESV (reference sequence). The V gene end was trimmed by 10 bases and the J gene end by 8 bases; junction bases not matched to a gene: 10. The CDR3 loop spans 13 amino acids. CDR3 in amino acids: CANSRQGMDEQFF. CDR3 sequence (DNA): TGTGCCAACAGTCGACAGGGGATGGATGAGCAGTTCTTC.

On this clonotype: The final CDR3 position lacks the conserved phenylalanine or tryptophan, pointing to a likely read error. The genes are TRBV10-3 and TRBJ2-2, with TRBD2 matching over 8 bases. The germline V gene has CDR1 ENHRY and CDR2 SYGVKD. The CDR3 is 18 amino acids. V lost 0 bases to trimming and J lost 4 bases; unmatched junction nucleotides: 10. CDR3 bases: TGTGCCATCAGTGAGTCGATGGGCGGGAGGACCGTCACCGGGGAGCTGTTTTAT. The encoded protein is CAISESMGGRTVTGELFY.

In its sample, this clonotype was seen many times. V usage is TRBV14 and J usage is TRBJ2-3; no reliable D call. Germline loops: CDR1 SGHDN, CDR2 FVKESK. V lost 0 bases, J lost 0 bases, and 19 bases lay in between. The length of the CDR3 is 19 residues. DNA for the CDR3: TGTGCCAGCAGCCAAGACGGGCACCGAACGGGTGCTAGCACAGATACGCAGTATTTT. Its protein is CASSQDGHRTGASTDTQYF.

The chain joins TRBV6-5 to TRBJ2-2; tentative D call: TRBD2 (5 bases). The CDR3 loop spans 16 amino acids. Germline CDR1 reads MNHEY; CDR2 reads SVGAGI. V lost 2 bases and J lost 17, with 27 bases in between. The CDR3 bases are TGTGCCAGCAGTTACCTCCGAACGGGTTCGCCGGGGTGCTGTTTTTTT. Amino acid sequence: CASSYLRTGSPGCCFF.

This clonotype was observed a single time. With a much larger clone just one base away, this may be a read error. This chain joins TRBV13 and TRBJ2-7; D is uncertain. V lost 2 bases and J lost 4, with 12 bases in between. Germline V gene sequence: CDR1 PRHDT, CDR2 FYEKMQ (reference sequence). This CDR3 is 14 amino acids long. The chain's CDR3 is CASSLRTESYEQYF. The DNA of the CDR3 is TGTGCCAGCAGCTTACGAACAGAGAGTTACGAGCAGTACTTC.

The V and J genes are TRBV6-2 or TRBV6-3 and TRBJ2-7, with D tentatively TRBD1 (6 bases). The length of the CDR3 is 13 residues. The V gene's germline CDR1 is MNHEY and CDR2 SVGEGT. The CDR3 spells CVNMDSVSYEQYF. DNA of the CDR3: TGTGTCAACATGGACAGTGTCTCCTACGAGCAGTACTTC.

This chain joins TRBV6-2 or TRBV6-3 and TRBJ2-1; 7 bases align to TRBD2. The CDR3 spans 13 residues. Germline values: CDR1 MNHEY, CDR2 SVGEGT. This CDR3 is CDIASGNYNEQFF. In DNA, the CDR3 is TGTGACATCGCGAGCGGGAACTACAATGAGCAGTTCTTC.